A selection of T cell receptor beta chains follows, all from one sample in a study of graft-versus-host responses after intestinal transplantation. TCRdb keeps only in-frame clones here, not all; method: immunoSEQ multiplex PCR. The sample shows about 98,000 clones, about 82% of them seen only once. Sequenced here: PBMCs, sampled 255 days after intestinal transplant. These receptors originate from a human patient who received an intestinal transplant, so some T cells may come from the graft donor. The CDR3 runs from the conserved cysteine through the conserved F or W. D genes are given only for firm matches. Part of the rows lack a size; the others show once, few, many or a class for expanded clones.

-	-	TRBV10-2	TRBJ2-3	TGCGCCAGCAAGGACTCCCCCACAGATACGCAGTATTTT	CASKDSPTDTQYF
-	-	TRBV6-5	TRBJ2-3	TGTGCCAGCAGTGACAGCACAGATACGCAGTATTTT	CASSDSTDTQYF
TRBD1	-	TRBV27	TRBJ1-5	TGTGCCAGCAGTTCCCAGGGGGGCAATCAGCCCCAGCATTTT	CASSSQGGNQPQHF
-	-	TRBV7-9	TRBJ1-2	TGTGCCAGATATAACTATGGCTACACCTTC	CARYNYGYTF
-	once	TRBV9	TRBJ2-7	TGTGCCAGCAGCGCCCCCTCGGGGGAGCAGTACTTC	CASSAPSGEQYF
-	-	TRBV5-4	TRBJ2-1	TGTGCCAGCAGAGCAGGGGGGTTGATTGTGCATGAGCAGTTCTTC	CASRAGGLIVHEQFF
-	-	TRBV28	TRBJ1-1	TGTGCCAGCAGTTTAAGGCTAGAAGCTTTCTTT	CASSLRLEAFF
TRBD2	-	TRBV7-9	TRBJ2-1	TGTGCCAGCAGCTTTCTAGCGGGAGGCCCCTACAATGAGCAGTTCTTC	CASSFLAGGPYNEQFF
-	-	TRBV28	TRBJ2-4	TGTGCCAGCAACCCAGCTCTGGGTTCCAAAAACATTCAGTACTTC	CASNPALGSKNIQYF
-	-	TRBV2	TRBJ1-1	TGTGCCAGCGGATTGGACCCGATGAACACAGGGATCCCTGAAGCTTTCTTT	CASGLDPMNTGIPEAFF
-	-	TRBV20-1	TRBJ2-5	TGCAGTGCCGAGAAGGGGGAGACCCAGTACTTC	CSAEKGETQYF
-	once	TRBV4-3	TRBJ1-6	TGCGCCAGCAGCCAAGAAGGGCAGGGGAGGTCACCCCTCCACTTT	CASSQEGQGRSPLHF
-	-	TRBV19	TRBJ2-1	TGTGCCAGTAGTGGGGAGAGGAATGAGCAGTTCTTC	CASSGERNEQFF
-	-	TRBV9	TRBJ1-6	TGTGCCAGCACCCAGTCGGGACAAAAAAATTCACCCCTCCACTTT	CASTQSGQKNSPLHF
-	-	TRBV2	TRBJ1-4	TGTGCCAGCAGACCCCGTGCAGGGACTAATGAAAAACTGTTTTTT	CASRPRAGTNEKLFF
-	-	TRBV27	TRBJ2-7	TGTGCCAGCGTCTCCTACGAGCAGTACTTC	CASVSYEQYF
TRBD2	-	TRBV6-5	TRBJ2-1	TGTGCCAGCAGTTATTCCGGACTAGCCTACAATGAGCAGTTCTTC	CASSYSGLAYNEQFF
TRBD1	-	TRBV29-1	TRBJ2-3	TGCAGCGTTGCGACAGGGGGGGCGGATACGCAGTATTTT	CSVATGGADTQYF
-	-	TRBV5-1	TRBJ2-5	TGCGCCAGCAGCTTAACAGGTGCCGAGACCCAGTACTTC	CASSLTGAETQYF
-	few	TRBV15	TRBJ2-7	TGTGCCACCAGCAGAGCAAGCTACGAGCAGTACTTC	CATSRASYEQYF
TRBD1	few	TRBV6-1	TRBJ2-6	TGTGCCAGCAGTGGACAGGGGGCAACTGGGGCCAACGTCCTGACTTTC	CASSGQGATGANVLTF
-	-	TRBV6-6	TRBJ2-1	TGTGCCAGCCGAGGACTGGATTCGTATGAGCAGTTCTTC	CASRGLDSYEQFF
-	-	TRBV7-8	TRBJ2-7	TGTGCCAGCAGCCCACAGGTTGGATCCGAGCAGTACTTC	CASSPQVGSEQYF
-	-	TRBV19	TRBJ2-3	TGTGCCAGTAGTGGGGGTAGGGTACCGCAGTATTTT	CASSGGRVPQYF
-	-	TRBV6-1	TRBJ1-6	TGTGCCAGCAGTGAAGTCTTCAGTGATTCACCCCTCCACTTT	CASSEVFSDSPLHF
TRBD1	-	TRBV9	TRBJ1-2	TGTGCCAGCAGCATCGGACAGGAAAAGATCTATGGCTACACCTTC	CASSIGQEKIYGYTF
-	few	TRBV6-1	TRBJ1-5	TGTGCCAGCAGTGAAATGGGGGGGCGAAGTGGCAATCAGCCCCAGCATTTT	CASSEMGGRSGNQPQHF
-	-	TRBV30	TRBJ2-7	TGTGCCTGGAGCCATAGTTCCTACGAGCAGTACTTC	CAWSHSSYEQYF
TRBD1	-	TRBV29-1	TRBJ1-2	TGCAGCGTGACAGGGTCCAACTATGGCTACACCTTC	CSVTGSNYGYTF
TRBD1	-	TRBV7-2	TRBJ1-2	TGTGCCAGCAGTTCAGGGGGACAGGACTATGGCTACACCTTC	CASSSGGQDYGYTF
TRBD1	-	TRBV5-4	TRBJ2-3	TGTGCCAGCAGCTTAAGGACAGGGGGCGCAGATACGCAGTATTTT	CASSLRTGGADTQYF
TRBD2	-	TRBV5-1	TRBJ2-5	TGCGCCAGCAGCTTGGAGCTAGCGGGGTCGGCGACCCAGTACTTC	CASSLELAGSATQYF
TRBD1	-	TRBV5-1	TRBJ2-7	TGCGCCAGCAGCTTGGGGGACAGGGTCGACGAGCAGTACTTC	CASSLGDRVDEQYF
-	-	TRBV6-6	TRBJ1-6	TGTGCCAGCAGTTCTTTCAGTCCGTATAATTCACCCCTCCACTTT	CASSSFSPYNSPLHF
-	-	TRBV5-6	TRBJ1-1	TGTGCCAGCAGCTACCTGGCGAGGGGGATGGACACTGAAGCTTTCTTT	CASSYLARGMDTEAFF
-	-	TRBV5-1	TRBJ2-1	TGCGCCAGCAGCTTGGAGGCCGGGTTTGACAATGAGCAGTTCTTC	CASSLEAGFDNEQFF
TRBD2	-	TRBV2	TRBJ2-3	TGTGCCAGCAGTGTTCGCGGGGGGGTCACAGATACGCAGTATTTT	CASSVRGGVTDTQYF
TRBD1	-	TRBV28	TRBJ1-4	TGTGCCAGCAGTTTACCAGGGGGGAGGGAAAAACTGTTTTTT	CASSLPGGREKLFF
-	-	TRBV5-1	TRBJ2-2	TGCGCCAGCAGCTTCCTGTCCGCGAACACCGGGGAGCTGTTTTTT	CASSFLSANTGELFF
-	-	TRBV6-5	TRBJ2-1	TGTGCCAGCGCACTAGGAACAGGTCACGGTGAGCAGTTCTTC	CASALGTGHGEQFF
TRBD1	once	TRBV7-8	TRBJ2-7	TGTGCCAGCAGCTTACGACAAAACAGGGGGTGGGAAAGCTCCTACGAGCAGTACTTC	CASSLRQNRGWESSYEQYF
-	-	TRBV2	TRBJ1-2	TGTGCCAGCAGTGGGACAGTCTCCGGCTACACCTTC	CASSGTVSGYTF
TRBD1	-	TRBV7-9	TRBJ2-3	TGTGCCAGCAGCTTAGACGGGACAGAGACAGATACGCAGTATTTT	CASSLDGTETDTQYF
-	-	TRBV15	TRBJ2-6	TGTGCCACCAGCAGAGATCAGGGGTCGGGGGCCAACGTCCTGACTTTC	CATSRDQGSGANVLTF
TRBD2	-	TRBV27	TRBJ2-1	TGTGCCAGCAGTCTTCTGGGGGGTAGCGGGAATGAGCAGTTCTTC	CASSLLGGSGNEQFF
TRBD2	-	TRBV19	TRBJ2-5	TGTGCCAGTAGTGCAATAGCGGGAACGGAGACCCAGTACTTC	CASSAIAGTETQYF
-	-	TRBV7-6	TRBJ2-3	TGTGCCAGCAGCTACCAAGGGAGTAGCACAGATACGCAGTATTTT	CASSYQGSSTDTQYF
-	-	TRBV18	TRBJ1-2	TGTGCCAGCTCACCAACCGGACAGGGCTACACCTTC	CASSPTGQGYTF
-	-	TRBV29-1	TRBJ1-3	TGCAGCGTTATTGACAGGTCGGGAGGAAACACCATATATTTT	CSVIDRSGGNTIYF
-	-	TRBV11-2	TRBJ2-7	TGTGCCAGCAGCTTAGGGGTCGGCGTTTCTGGCCTAGGATACGAGCAGTACTTC	CASSLGVGVSGLGYEQYF
-	-	TRBV2	TRBJ1-1	TGTGCCAGCAGTCCGAGGCCAGTCCAAGAAAACACTGAAGCTTTCTTT	CASSPRPVQENTEAFF